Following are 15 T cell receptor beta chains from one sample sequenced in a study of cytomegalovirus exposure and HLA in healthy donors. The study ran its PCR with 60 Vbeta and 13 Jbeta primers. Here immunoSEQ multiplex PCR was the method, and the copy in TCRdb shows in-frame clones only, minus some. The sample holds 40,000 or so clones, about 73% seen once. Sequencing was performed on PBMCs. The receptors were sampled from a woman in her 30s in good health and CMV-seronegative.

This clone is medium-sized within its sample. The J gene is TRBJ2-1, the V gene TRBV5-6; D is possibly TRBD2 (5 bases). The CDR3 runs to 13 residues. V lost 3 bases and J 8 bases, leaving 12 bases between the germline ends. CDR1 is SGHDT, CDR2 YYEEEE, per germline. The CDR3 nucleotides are TGTGCCAGCAGCTGGATTAGCGACGATGAGCAGTTCTTC. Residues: CASSWISDDEQFF.

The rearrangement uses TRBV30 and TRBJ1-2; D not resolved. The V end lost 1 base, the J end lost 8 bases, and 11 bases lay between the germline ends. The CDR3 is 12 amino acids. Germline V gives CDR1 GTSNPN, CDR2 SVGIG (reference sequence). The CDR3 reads CAWSAIGKGYTF. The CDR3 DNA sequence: TGTGCCTGGAGTGCTATCGGGAAAGGCTACACCTTC.

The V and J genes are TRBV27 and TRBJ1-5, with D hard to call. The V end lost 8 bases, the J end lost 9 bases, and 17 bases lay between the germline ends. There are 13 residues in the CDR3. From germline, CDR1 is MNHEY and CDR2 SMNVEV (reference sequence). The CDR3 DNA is TGTGCCAGCCGCCTTGGACGGGGTGGGCCCCAGCATTTT. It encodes CASRLGRGGPQHF.

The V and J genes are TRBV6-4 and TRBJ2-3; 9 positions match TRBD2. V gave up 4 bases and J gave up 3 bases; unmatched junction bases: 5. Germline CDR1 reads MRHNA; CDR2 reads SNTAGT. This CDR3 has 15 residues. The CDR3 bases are TGTGCCAGCAGTGTTATAGCGGGAGAGACAGATACGCAGTATTTT. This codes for CASSVIAGETDTQYF.

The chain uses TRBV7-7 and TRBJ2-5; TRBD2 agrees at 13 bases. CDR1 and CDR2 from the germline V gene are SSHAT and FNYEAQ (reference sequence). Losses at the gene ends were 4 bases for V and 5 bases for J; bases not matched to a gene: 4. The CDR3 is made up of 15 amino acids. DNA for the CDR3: TGTGCCAGCAGCTACGGACTAGCGGGAGAGGAGACCCAGTACTTC. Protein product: CASSYGLAGEETQYF.

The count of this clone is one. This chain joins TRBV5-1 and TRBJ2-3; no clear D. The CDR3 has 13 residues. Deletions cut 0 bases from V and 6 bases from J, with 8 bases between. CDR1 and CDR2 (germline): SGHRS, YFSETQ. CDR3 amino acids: CASSLGSTDTQYF. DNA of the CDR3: TGCGCCAGCAGCTTGGGGTCTACGGATACGCAGTATTTT.

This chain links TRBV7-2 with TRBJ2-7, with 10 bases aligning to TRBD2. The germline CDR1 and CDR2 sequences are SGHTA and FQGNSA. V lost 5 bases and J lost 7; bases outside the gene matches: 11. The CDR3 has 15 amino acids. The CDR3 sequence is CASSPLVAGGREQYF. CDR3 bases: TGTGCCAGCAGCCCGCTGGTAGCGGGGGGACGGGAGCAGTACTTC. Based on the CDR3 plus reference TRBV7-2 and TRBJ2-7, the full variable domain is GAGVSQSPSNKVTEKGKDVELRCDPISGHTALYWYRQSLGQGLEFLIYFQGNSAPDKSGLPSDRFSAERTGGSVSTLTIQRTQQEDSAVYLCASSPLVAGGREQYFGPGTRLTVT.

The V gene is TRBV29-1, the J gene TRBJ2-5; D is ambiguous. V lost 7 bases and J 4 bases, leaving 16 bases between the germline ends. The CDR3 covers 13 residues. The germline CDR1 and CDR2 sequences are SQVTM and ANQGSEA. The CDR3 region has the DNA TGCAGCGCCGAGAGGATGGGTGGAGAGACCCAGTACTTC. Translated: CSAERMGGETQYF.

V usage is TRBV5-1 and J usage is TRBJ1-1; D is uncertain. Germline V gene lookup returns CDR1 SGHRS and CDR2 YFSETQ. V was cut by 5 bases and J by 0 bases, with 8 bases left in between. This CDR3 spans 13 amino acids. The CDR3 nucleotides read TGCGCCAGCAGACGGGGAATGAACACTGAAGCTTTCTTT. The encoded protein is CASRRGMNTEAFF.

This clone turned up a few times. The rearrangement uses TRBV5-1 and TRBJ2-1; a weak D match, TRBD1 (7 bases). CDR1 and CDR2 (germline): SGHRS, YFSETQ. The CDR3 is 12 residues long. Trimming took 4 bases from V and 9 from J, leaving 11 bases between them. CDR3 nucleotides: TGCGCCAGCAGCCCGCAGGGGGGTGAGCAGTTCTTC. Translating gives CASSPQGGEQFF.

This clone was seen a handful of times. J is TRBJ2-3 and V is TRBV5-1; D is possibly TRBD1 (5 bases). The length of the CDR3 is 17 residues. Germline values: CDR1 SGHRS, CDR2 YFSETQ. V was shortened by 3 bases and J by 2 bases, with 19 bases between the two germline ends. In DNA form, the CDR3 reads TGCGCCAGCAGCTCACCTCAACCCGACAGAGACACAGATACGCAGTATTTT. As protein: CASSSPQPDRDTDTQYF.

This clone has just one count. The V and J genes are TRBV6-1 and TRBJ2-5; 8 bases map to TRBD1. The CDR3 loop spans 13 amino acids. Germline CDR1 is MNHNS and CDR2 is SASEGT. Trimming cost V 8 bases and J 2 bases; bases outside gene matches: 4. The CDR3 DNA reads TGTGCCAGCGAGAGGGACAGGCAAGAGACCCAGTACTTC. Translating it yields CASERDRQETQYF.

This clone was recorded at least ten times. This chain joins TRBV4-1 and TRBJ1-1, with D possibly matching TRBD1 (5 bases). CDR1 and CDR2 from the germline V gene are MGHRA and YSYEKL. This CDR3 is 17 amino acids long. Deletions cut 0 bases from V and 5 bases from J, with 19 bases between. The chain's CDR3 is CASSQEVAGMVGTEAFF. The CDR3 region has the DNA TGCGCCAGCAGCCAAGAGGTGGCAGGGATGGTGGGAACTGAAGCTTTCTTT.

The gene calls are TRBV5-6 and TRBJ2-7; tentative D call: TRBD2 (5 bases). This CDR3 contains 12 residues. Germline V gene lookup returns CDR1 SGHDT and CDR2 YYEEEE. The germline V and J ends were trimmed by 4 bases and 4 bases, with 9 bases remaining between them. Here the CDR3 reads CASSGGSYEQYF. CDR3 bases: TGTGCCAGCAGCGGAGGTTCTTACGAGCAGTACTTC.

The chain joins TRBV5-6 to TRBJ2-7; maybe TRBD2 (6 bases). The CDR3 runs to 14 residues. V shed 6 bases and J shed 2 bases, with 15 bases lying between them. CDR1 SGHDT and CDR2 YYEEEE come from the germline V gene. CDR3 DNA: TGTGCCAGCACCCCCGGAGGGGCCACCTACGAGCAGTACTTC. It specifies CASTPGGATYEQYF.